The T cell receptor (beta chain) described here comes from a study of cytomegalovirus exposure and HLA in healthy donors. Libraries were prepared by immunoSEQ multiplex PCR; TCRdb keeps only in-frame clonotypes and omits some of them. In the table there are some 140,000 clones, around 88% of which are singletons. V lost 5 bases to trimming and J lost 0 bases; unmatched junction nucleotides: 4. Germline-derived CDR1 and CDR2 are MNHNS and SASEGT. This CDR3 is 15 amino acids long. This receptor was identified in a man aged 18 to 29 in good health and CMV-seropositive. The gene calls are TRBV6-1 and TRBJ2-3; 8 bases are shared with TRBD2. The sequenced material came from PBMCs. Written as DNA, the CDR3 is TGTGCCAGCAGTCGCGGGGGGTGGAGCACAGATACGCAGTATTTT. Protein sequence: CASSRGGWSTDTQYF.